This T cell receptor (beta chain) stems from a study of blood T cell repertoires in COVID-19. Across the whole study: Acute-phase and convalescent COVID-19 samples originated in the United States, Italy and Spain. The analysed material was cDNA or gDNA that came from T cells, B-cell-depleted T cells, or PBMCs.

Some clones are missing from TCRdb's copy, which holds only in-frame ones; the method was immunoSEQ multiplex PCR. This sample has about 51,000 clones, with approximately 90% found just once. V lost 5 bases and J lost 1; bases outside the gene matches: 10. The CDR3 runs to 17 residues. Germline loops: CDR1 SGHAT, CDR2 FQNNGV. The source of this sequence is a middle-aged man with acute or convalescent COVID-19. V usage is TRBV11-2 and J usage is TRBJ2-3, with TRBD2 identical over 9 bases. The sample was peripheral blood. The chain's CDR3 is CASSLGGSGGGTDTQYF. As DNA, the CDR3 is TGTGCCAGCAGCCTCGGGGGTAGCGGGGGAGGCACAGATACGCAGTATTTT.